This section outlines one T cell receptor beta chain sequence together with its context. This sample is drawn from a study of T cell responses to AZD1222 COVID-19 vaccine. Study details: Pooling of second doses given at about 4 or about 12 weeks was done.

Method: immunoSEQ multiplex PCR; TCRdb's copy keeps in-frame clones and lacks some. The sample contains over 150,000 clones, approximately 92% of which appear only once. The ends lost 1 base at V and 9 bases at J; junction bases unmatched: 6. This CDR3 is built from 14 residues. Germline CDR1 reads SGHTS; CDR2 reads YDEGEE. The material was peripheral blood, obtained on day 0 of AZD1222 vaccination. This receptor was identified in an adult in good health. This chain joins TRBV5-8 and TRBJ2-4; 8 nucleotides align to TRBD1. The CDR3 spells CASSLPGTGGIQYF. The CDR3, as DNA: TGTGCCAGCAGCTTGCCAGGGACAGGCGGCATTCAGTACTTC. Full variable domain (outside the CDR3, taken from reference TRBV5-8 and TRBJ2-4): EAGVTQSPTHLIKTRGQQATLRCSPISGHTSVYWYQQALGLGLQFLLWYDEGEERNRGNFPPRFSGRQFPNYSSELNVNALELEDSALYLCASSLPGTGGIQYFGAGTRLSVL.